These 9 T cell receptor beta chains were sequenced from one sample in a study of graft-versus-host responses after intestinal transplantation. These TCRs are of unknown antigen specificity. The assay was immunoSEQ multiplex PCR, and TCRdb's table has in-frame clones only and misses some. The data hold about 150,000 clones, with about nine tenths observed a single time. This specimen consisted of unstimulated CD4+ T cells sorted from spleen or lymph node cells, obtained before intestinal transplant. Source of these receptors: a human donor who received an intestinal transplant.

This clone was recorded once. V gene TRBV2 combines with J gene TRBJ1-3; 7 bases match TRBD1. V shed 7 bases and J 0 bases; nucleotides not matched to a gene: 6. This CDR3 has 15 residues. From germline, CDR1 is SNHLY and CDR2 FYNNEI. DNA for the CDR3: TGTGCCAGCAATTTGGACAGGCTCTCTGGAAACACCATATATTTT. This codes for CASNLDRLSGNTIYF.

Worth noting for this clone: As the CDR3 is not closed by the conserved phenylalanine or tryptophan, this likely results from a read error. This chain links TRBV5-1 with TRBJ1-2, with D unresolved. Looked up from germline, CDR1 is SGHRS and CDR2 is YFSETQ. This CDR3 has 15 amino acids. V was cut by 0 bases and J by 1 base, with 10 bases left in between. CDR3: CASSLAEGYNYGYTL. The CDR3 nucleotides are TGCGCCAGCAGCTTGGCTGAGGGATATAACTATGGCTACACCCTC.

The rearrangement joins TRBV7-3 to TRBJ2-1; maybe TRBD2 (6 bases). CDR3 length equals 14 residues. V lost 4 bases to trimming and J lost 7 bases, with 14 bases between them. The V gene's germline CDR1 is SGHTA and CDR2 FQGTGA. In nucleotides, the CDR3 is TGTGCCAGCAGCTCAAAGGACGGGGGAAATGAGCAGTTCTTC. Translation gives CASSSKDGGNEQFF.

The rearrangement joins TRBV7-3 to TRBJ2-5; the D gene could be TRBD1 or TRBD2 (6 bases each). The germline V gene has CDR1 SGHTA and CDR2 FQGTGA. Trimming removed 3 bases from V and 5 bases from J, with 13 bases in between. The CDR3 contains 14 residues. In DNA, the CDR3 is TGTGCCAGCAGCTTCAGGGGCGGAGGGGAGACCCAGTACTTC. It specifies CASSFRGGGETQYF. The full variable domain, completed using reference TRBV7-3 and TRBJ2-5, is GAGVSQTPSNKVTEKGKYVELRCDPISGHTALYWYRQSLGQGPEFLIYFQGTGAADDSGLPNDRFFAVRPEGSVSTLKIQRTERGDSAVYLCASSFRGGGETQYFGPGTRLLVL.

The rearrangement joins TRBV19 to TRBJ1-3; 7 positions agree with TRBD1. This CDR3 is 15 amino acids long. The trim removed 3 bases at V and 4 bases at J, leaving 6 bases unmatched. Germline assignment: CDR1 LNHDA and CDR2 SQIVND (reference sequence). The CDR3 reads CASSITGERGNTIYF. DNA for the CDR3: TGTGCCAGTAGTATTACAGGGGAGCGAGGAAACACCATATATTTT.

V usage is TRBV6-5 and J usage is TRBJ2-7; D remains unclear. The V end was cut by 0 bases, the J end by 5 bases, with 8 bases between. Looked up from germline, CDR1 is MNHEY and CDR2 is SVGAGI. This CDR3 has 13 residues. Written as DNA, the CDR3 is TGTGCCAGCAGTTACTCCCTAGGGAACGAGCAGTACTTC. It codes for CASSYSLGNEQYF.

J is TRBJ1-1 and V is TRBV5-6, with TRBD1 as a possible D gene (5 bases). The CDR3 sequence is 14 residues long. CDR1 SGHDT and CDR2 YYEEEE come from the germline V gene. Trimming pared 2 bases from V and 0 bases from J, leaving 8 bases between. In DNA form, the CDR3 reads TGTGCCAGCAGCTTAAGACAGTTGAACACTGAAGCTTTCTTT. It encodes CASSLRQLNTEAFF.

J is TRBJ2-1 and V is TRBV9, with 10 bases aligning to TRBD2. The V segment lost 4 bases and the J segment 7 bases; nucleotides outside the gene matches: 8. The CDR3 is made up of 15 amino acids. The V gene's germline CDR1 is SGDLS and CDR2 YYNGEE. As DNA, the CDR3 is TGTGCCAGCAGCCCCCGGAGCGGGAGGGAGAATGAGCAGTTCTTC. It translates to CASSPRSGRENEQFF.

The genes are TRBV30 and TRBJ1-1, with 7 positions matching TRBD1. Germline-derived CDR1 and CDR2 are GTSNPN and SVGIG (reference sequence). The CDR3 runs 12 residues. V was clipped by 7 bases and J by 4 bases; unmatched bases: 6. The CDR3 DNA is TGTGCCTTGAGGGGACAGTTCACTGAAGCTTTCTTT. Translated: CALRGQFTEAFF.